Presented here are 25 T cell receptor beta chains from one specimen sequenced in a study of T cell responses to AZD1222 COVID-19 vaccine. The protocol was immunoSEQ multiplex PCR, while the TCRdb copy is restricted to in-frame clones and leaves out a portion. Counted here are over 95,000 clones, roughly nine tenths occurring once; the ten biggest clones make up roughly 12%. The input for sequencing was peripheral blood, taken on day 0 of AZD1222 vaccination. All receptors come from an adult in good health.

This clone was detected only once. The chain carries TRBV4-1 and TRBJ1-2; D gene unclear. Germline loops: CDR1 MGHRA, CDR2 YSYEKL. V was shortened by 0 bases and J by 2 bases, with 13 bases between the two germline ends. This CDR3 region has 16 residues. The CDR3 region is CASSQEETKKNYGYTF. For the CDR3, the DNA is TGCGCCAGCAGCCAAGAGGAAACTAAGAAAAACTATGGCTACACCTTC.

The chain couples TRBV10-2 to TRBJ1-2; 8 bases line up with TRBD1. The CDR3 is 14 residues long. The junction had 3 bases not matched to a gene; V was cut back by 2 bases and J by 4 bases. Germline CDR1 and CDR2: WSHSY and SAAADI. The DNA of the CDR3 is TGCGCCAGCAGTGAGCAGGGGGCGGGCTATGGCTACACCTTC. The encoded protein is CASSEQGAGYGYTF.

V is TRBV6-1 and J is TRBJ1-3; D ambiguous. Between the trimmed V and J ends, which lost 2 bases and 4 bases, there was a span of 9 bases. Germline CDR1 and CDR2: MNHNS and SASEGT. The CDR3 is made up of 14 amino acids. CDR3 sequence reads: CASSETLSGNTIYF. The CDR3 DNA reads as TGTGCCAGCAGTGAAACCCTCTCGGGAAACACCATATATTTT.

This chain connects TRBV5-1 to TRBJ2-3; the match to TRBD2 covers 10 bases. This CDR3 has 14 residues. The V gene's germline CDR1 is SGHRS and CDR2 YFSETQ. V gave up 6 bases and J gave up 5 bases; unmatched junction bases: 6. The DNA for the CDR3 is TGCGCCAGCATGGGTCTAGCGGGAGAAGATACGCAGTATTTT. Protein sequence: CASMGLAGEDTQYF.

The chain's CDR3 is CAIKDTGWTEAFF. CDR3 sequence (DNA): TGTGCCATCAAAGATACAGGGTGGACTGAAGCTTTCTTT. This chain links TRBV10-3 with TRBJ1-1, with D possibly TRBD1 on 6 matching bases. Trimming removed 7 bases at V and 5 bases at J, with 14 bases between. The CDR3 extends over 13 amino acids. Germline V gene lookup returns CDR1 ENHRY and CDR2 SYGVKD.

This clone came up a few times. V usage is TRBV19 and J usage is TRBJ2-1, with D possibly matching TRBD2 (6 bases). Germline lookup yields CDR1 LNHDA and CDR2 SQIVND (reference sequence). The CDR3 has 14 residues. Trimming pared 0 bases from V and 3 bases from J, leaving 6 bases between. The CDR3 DNA sequence: TGTGCCAGTAGTATAGACGGGAGCTACAATGAGCAGTTCTTC. The encoded protein is CASSIDGSYNEQFF.

The chain employs TRBV6-5 and TRBJ2-3, with 7 nucleotides matching TRBD1. The CDR3 totals 15 residues. Germline V lookup: CDR1 MNHEY, CDR2 SVGAGI. V shed 4 bases and J 4 bases; nucleotides not matched to a gene: 8. DNA for the CDR3: TGTGCCAGCAGTTTACAGGGGTTGGTGGCAGATACGCAGTATTTT. Encoded protein: CASSLQGLVADTQYF.

This clone was counted once. The chain has TRBV28 and TRBJ2-3; D is perhaps TRBD1 (6 bases). Germline CDR1 and CDR2: MDHEN and SYDVKM. V gave up 6 bases and J gave up 4 bases, with 23 bases separating them. This CDR3 is built from 17 residues. The CDR3 DNA follows: TGTGCCAGCAGCCAATCCGTCGCTCTAGAGGGGGCAGATACGCAGTATTTT. This codes for CASSQSVALEGADTQYF.

V is TRBV3-1 (or the pseudogene TRBV3-2) and J is TRBJ2-7, with TRBD2 identical over 9 bases. In germline, CDR1 is LGHDT, CDR2 YNNKEL (reference sequence). The CDR3 contains 15 residues. V lost 4 bases and J lost 0; bases outside the gene matches: 4. CDR3 sequence reads: CASSRTSDNSYEQYF. The CDR3 DNA reads TGTGCCAGCAGCCGGACTAGCGACAACTCCTACGAGCAGTACTTC.

The CDR3 sequence: CASSQDHPGTGTYNEQFF. Written as DNA, the CDR3 is TGTGCCAGCAGCCAAGATCACCCAGGGACAGGGACCTACAATGAGCAGTTCTTC. V is TRBV3-1 (or the pseudogene TRBV3-2) and J is TRBJ2-1, with 9 positions matching TRBD1. V lost 0 bases, J lost 2 bases, and 8 bases stayed unmatched. The CDR3 is 18 amino acids. The germline CDR1 and CDR2 sequences are LGHDT and YNNKEL (reference sequence).

The rearrangement joins TRBV5-6 to TRBJ2-1, with 8 bases fitting TRBD2. The V gene's germline CDR1 is SGHDT and CDR2 YYEEEE. The junction had 11 bases not matched to a gene; V was cut back by 0 bases and J by 0 bases. The CDR3 extends over 19 amino acids. This chain's CDR3 is CASSLAAGGPKSSYNEQFF. In DNA form, the CDR3 reads TGTGCCAGCAGCTTGGCGGCGGGAGGTCCGAAGAGCTCCTACAATGAGCAGTTCTTC. Looking up the rest from reference TRBV5-6 and TRBJ2-1 gives the full variable domain: DAGVTQSPTHLIKTRGQQVTLRCSPKSGHDTVSWYQQALGQGPQFIFQYYEEEERQRGNFPDRFSGHQFPNYSSELNVNALLLGDSALYLCASSLAAGGPKSSYNEQFFGPGTRLTVL.

This rearrangement joins TRBV19 to TRBJ1-5, with 7 bases identical to TRBD1. The length of the CDR3 is 14 residues. The ends lost 7 bases at V and 1 base at J; junction bases unmatched: 4. Germline loops: CDR1 LNHDA, CDR2 SQIVND (reference sequence). CDR3 amino acids: CASNRQGSNQPQHF. CDR3 bases: TGTGCCAGTAACCGACAGGGCAGCAATCAGCCCCAGCATTTT.

The V call is TRBV19, the J call TRBJ1-5; the D gene is possibly TRBD1 (6 bases). The ends were cut back, 3 bases at V and 5 bases at J, with 11 bases in the middle. This CDR3 has 14 amino acids. The V gene's germline CDR1 is LNHDA and CDR2 SQIVND (reference sequence). Here the CDR3 reads CASSIMAGDQPQHF. Here the CDR3 DNA reads TGTGCCAGTAGTATTATGGCAGGGGATCAGCCCCAGCATTTT.

This chain uses TRBV5-1 with TRBJ2-1; 9 bases are shared with TRBD1. The CDR3 loop spans 15 amino acids. Germline trimming cut 0 bases from V and 4 bases from J; bases unmatched to any gene: 2. Per the germline V gene, CDR1 is SGHRS and CDR2 is YFSETQ. The CDR3 DNA sequence: TGCGCCAGCAGCTTGGAGGGGACAGGGTACAATGAGCAGTTCTTC. Encoded protein: CASSLEGTGYNEQFF.

This chain uses TRBV18 with TRBJ2-3; tentatively, D is TRBD2 (5 bases). The V and J ends lost 3 bases and 2 bases respectively, with 12 bases between them. Per the germline V gene, CDR1 is KGHSH and CDR2 is LQKENI. The CDR3 has 15 amino acids. CDR3 bases: TGTGCCAGCTCACCCTCAGCGGTACCCACAGATACGCAGTATTTT. Translated, it gives CASSPSAVPTDTQYF.

The V call is TRBV5-5, the J call TRBJ2-3; a weak D match, TRBD1 (5 bases). Trimming took 4 bases from V and 0 from J, leaving 15 bases between them. The germline V gene encodes CDR1 SGHKS and CDR2 YYEKEE (reference sequence). This CDR3 spans 16 amino acids. CDR3: CASSPTPGLSTDTQYF. CDR3 nucleotides: TGTGCCAGCAGCCCTACACCAGGGTTGAGCACAGATACGCAGTATTTT. Supplemented by reference TRBV5-5 and TRBJ2-3, the full variable domain reads DAGVTQSPTHLIKTRGQQVTLRCSPISGHKSVSWYQQVLGQGPQFIFQYYEKEERGRGNFPDRFSARQFPNYSSELNVNALLLGDSALYLCASSPTPGLSTDTQYFGPGTRLTVL.

The V call is TRBV9, the J call TRBJ2-5; D is unclear. The germline V and J ends were trimmed by 0 bases and 2 bases, with 8 bases remaining between them. CDR3 length: 14 amino acids. CDR1 and CDR2 (germline): SGDLS, YYNGEE. The CDR3 DNA sequence: TGTGCCAGCAGCGTAGGGAATAGGCAAGAGACCCAGTACTTC. Its protein product is CASSVGNRQETQYF.

This chain joins TRBV6-2 or TRBV6-3 and TRBJ1-2; no reliable D call. The germline V gene encodes CDR1 MNHEY and CDR2 SVGEGT. V gave up 4 bases and J gave up 1 base, with 13 bases separating them. This CDR3 has 15 residues. The CDR3 protein is CASSFPRGVNYGYTF. CDR3 bases: TGTGCCAGCAGTTTCCCCCGGGGAGTTAACTATGGCTACACCTTC.

This rearrangement joins TRBV7-2 to TRBJ1-1; D not resolved. The V and J ends lost 2 bases and 3 bases respectively, with 7 bases between them. There are 13 residues in the CDR3. The germline V gene encodes CDR1 SGHTA and CDR2 FQGNSA. The CDR3 DNA reads TGTGCCAGCAGCTTAATAGGGTACACTGAAGCTTTCTTT. Protein sequence: CASSLIGYTEAFF.

This chain joins TRBV6-5 and TRBJ2-7; D unresolved. Trimming shortened V by 1 base and J by 4 bases, and 2 bases separated the two germline ends. CDR3 length equals 11 residues. Germline V CDR1 and CDR2: MNHEY, SVGAGI. CDR3 in amino acids: CASSYLYEQYF. The CDR3, as DNA: TGTGCCAGCAGTTACTTATACGAGCAGTACTTC.

The V gene is TRBV3-1 (or the pseudogene TRBV3-2), the J gene TRBJ2-7; no clear D. This CDR3 is built from 10 residues. Between the trimmed V and J ends, which lost 6 bases and 5 bases, there was a span of 5 bases. Per the germline V gene, CDR1 is LGHDT and CDR2 is YNNKEL (reference sequence). CDR3 region: CASRIHEQYF. The CDR3 bases are TGTGCCAGCAGGATCCACGAGCAGTACTTC.

The rearrangement links TRBV9 to TRBJ2-1, with 7 bases fitting TRBD2. V shed 2 bases, J shed 9 bases, and the junction held 14 bases outside the gene matches. The CDR3 is made up of 16 amino acids. Germline V gene lookup returns CDR1 SGDLS and CDR2 YYNGEE. CDR3 in amino acids: CASSVGASGSAGEQFF. The CDR3 DNA reads TGTGCCAGCAGCGTGGGAGCTAGCGGCTCTGCGGGTGAGCAGTTCTTC.

V is TRBV7-2 and J is TRBJ1-5; D unresolved. Germline loops: CDR1 SGHTA, CDR2 FQGNSA. The CDR3 is 14 residues long. Deletions cut 1 base from V and 9 bases from J, with 13 bases between. CDR3 in DNA: TGTGCCAGCAGCTTAGATTGGCAGGAGGGGCCCCAGCATTTT. It encodes CASSLDWQEGPQHF.

The CDR3 coding sequence is TGTGCCATCACCCCCGGCTCGGGGACCTACGAGCAGTACTTC. It translates to CAITPGSGTYEQYF. V and J are TRBV10-3 and TRBJ2-7, with D possibly being TRBD2 (5 bases). V shed 7 bases and J shed 2 bases, with 15 bases lying between them. From germline, CDR1 is ENHRY and CDR2 SYGVKD. This CDR3 contains 14 residues.

J is TRBJ2-1 and V is TRBV5-5, with D maybe TRBD2 (6 bases). Germline V gene sequence: CDR1 SGHKS, CDR2 YYEKEE (reference sequence). Trimming removed 4 bases at V and 4 bases at J, with 21 bases between. The CDR3 spans 17 residues. The CDR3 is CASSTRSGGVSYNEQFF. CDR3 DNA sequence: TGTGCCAGCAGCACTAGGTCAGGCGGGGTGTCATACAATGAGCAGTTCTTC.